This T cell receptor beta chain was sequenced for a study of graft-versus-host responses after intestinal transplantation. Findings of the study overall: Where graft-donor T cell macrochimerism was present, patients had high graft-versus-host to host-versus-graft clonal ratios in allografts. In recipient marrow, GvH clones were found, and some appeared first in ileum or blood.

Approximately 200,000 CFSE-labeled responder cells were plated with approximately 200,000 irradiated, violet-dye-labeled stimulator cells. Once the reaction had ended, proliferating CFSE-low CD3+CD4+ and CD3+CD8+ responders were sorted. This CDR3 has 14 amino acids. Germline CDR1 and CDR2: MNHEY and SVGAGI. J lost 5 bases, V lost 5 bases, and 6 bases had no gene match. Sequenced by immunoSEQ multiplex PCR; TCRdb stores in-frame clones only, minus some. Among fewer than 25,000 clones listed, less than 60% were seen once. This clone was counted a few times. The TCR originated in a human patient who received an intestinal transplant. This chain links TRBV6-5 with TRBJ1-5; TRBD1 agrees at 7 bases. The specimen was alloreactive CD4+ T cells from a mixed lymphocyte reaction culture, collected before intestinal transplant. Described subset: CFSE-low proliferating T cells sorted from approximately 6-day pre-transplant mixed lymphocyte reaction (GvH or HvG direction). The CDR3 DNA follows: TGTGCCAGCAGTACTTACAGGGGATATCAGCCCCAGCATTTT. It yields the protein CASSTYRGYQPQHF.